This TCR beta chain came from a study of T cells after yellow fever vaccination. In the study overall: Preparation of fractions with low cell numbers was performed using SMART-Seq v4 Ultra Low Input. Regarding the study as a whole: It was a small share of clonotypes that appeared in both CD4 and CD8 compartments. Primary-vaccination clones mostly resurfaced post-booster (approximately 96% CD4, 85% to 90% CD8).

The V gene end was trimmed by 5 bases and the J gene end by 3 bases; junction bases not matched to a gene: 8. The germline CDR1 and CDR2 sequences are SEHNR and FQNEAQ (reference sequence). CDR3 length equals 16 residues. This clonotype was seen a few times. Its antigen is unidentified. 5'RACE template switching generated TCR cDNA, adding a universal primer site and UMIs. TCRdb re-called the 5' RACE reads with MiXCR, one entry per CDR3 protein. Among about 160,000 distinct CDR3 sequences, 7% to 10% were seen once, and the ten largest hold around 33%. The chain joins TRBV7-9 to TRBJ2-1, with TRBD2 matching 9 bases. Specimen: CD8+ T cells sorted from PBMCs, collected 45 days after the yellow fever booster vaccination. The sequence came from a man younger than 30 who received the YFV17D yellow fever vaccine. CDR3 residues: CASSGPSGTNYNEQFF. The CDR3 DNA reads as TGTGCCAGCAGCGGTCCTAGCGGGACGAACTACAATGAGCAGTTCTTC.